Following are 29 T cell receptor beta chains from one sample sequenced in a study of memory CD4+ T cells and cytomegalovirus serostatus. The sort gate was single viable CD3+CD4+CD8-CD45RO+ cells for memory CD4+ T cells. The data were produced by immunoSEQ multiplex PCR, yet TCRdb's version contains in-frame clones alone and is incomplete. Among tens of thousands of clones listed, 70% to 80% were seen once. The material sequenced was memory CD4+ T cells from blood. All receptors derive from an adult in good health and CMV-seronegative.

The chain carries TRBV6-5 and TRBJ2-2; D is unclear. CDR1 is MNHEY and CDR2 is SVGAGI in the germline V gene. The CDR3 extends over 14 amino acids. Trimming pared 4 bases from V and 3 bases from J, leaving 9 bases between. The CDR3, as DNA: TGTGCCAGCAGTTTGCGTCAGTACACCGGGGAGCTGTTTTTT. The encoded protein is CASSLRQYTGELFF.

The rearrangement links TRBV5-6 to TRBJ2-5; D call uncertain. The better agreement between TRBJ2-7 and the DNA end casts doubt on the J call. The germline V gene has CDR1 SGHDT and CDR2 YYEEEE. The CDR3 has 12 amino acids. This chain's CDR3 is CASSSTTYEQYF. In DNA, the CDR3 is TGTGCCAGCAGCTCTACGACCTACGAGCAGTACTTC.

The rearrangement joins TRBV7-8 to TRBJ2-1; 12 bases match TRBD1. CDR1 SGHVS and CDR2 FQNEAQ come from the germline V gene. Unmatched junction bases numbered 10, after V lost 4 bases and J lost 6 bases. This CDR3 is 17 amino acids long. The CDR3, as DNA: TGTGCCAGCAGCTCAGGACCGGGACAGGGGGCGATCAATGAGCAGTTCTTC. Amino acids: CASSSGPGQGAINEQFF.

V usage is TRBV4-3 and J usage is TRBJ1-2, with D possibly TRBD1 on 6 matching bases. Trimming pared 5 bases from V and 2 bases from J, leaving 12 bases between. From germline, CDR1 is LGHNA and CDR2 YSLEER. CDR3 size: 14 residues. Written as DNA, the CDR3 is TGCGCCAGCAGCTTCGGACAGTCAAACTATGGCTACACCTTC. Translation: CASSFGQSNYGYTF.

This chain joins TRBV19 and TRBJ1-1, with 7 nucleotides matching TRBD1. V trimming: 3 bases; J trimming: 1 base; junction bases outside the gene matches: 5. The CDR3 is made up of 15 amino acids. Germline loops: CDR1 LNHDA, CDR2 SQIVND (reference sequence). CDR3 region: CASSISDRTNTEAFF. The CDR3 DNA is TGTGCCAGTAGTATCTCGGACAGGACGAACACTGAAGCTTTCTTT.

This rearrangement joins TRBV30 to TRBJ2-2; tentative D call: TRBD2 (5 bases). Trimming removed 8 bases at V and 7 bases at J, with 14 bases between. Germline V CDR1 and CDR2: GTSNPN, SVGIG (reference sequence). CDR3 size: 12 residues. CDR3 DNA: TGTGCCCGCGGAGGCAGAAACGGGGAGCTGTTTTTT. Translation gives CARGGRNGELFF. Filled out from reference TRBV30 and TRBJ2-2, the complete variable domain reads SQTIHQWPATLVQPVGSPLSLECTVEGTSNPNLYWYRQAAGRGLQLLFYSVGIGQISSEVPQNLSASRPQDRQFILSSKKLLLSDSGFYLCARGGRNGELFFGEGSRLTVL.

This clone occurred once. This chain joins TRBV18 and TRBJ2-5; possible D gene TRBD2, 6 bases. The CDR3 length is 15 residues. The germline V gene encodes CDR1 KGHSH and CDR2 LQKENI. Between the trimmed V and J ends, which lost 6 bases and 3 bases, there was a span of 17 bases. CDR3 DNA sequence: TGTGCCAGCTCCGACCAGGGAGGTTCTGAAGAGACCCAGTACTTC. Amino acids: CASSDQGGSEETQYF.

This CDR3 is CASSFGGNQPQHF. As DNA, the CDR3 is TGTGCCAGCAGCTTCGGAGGCAATCAGCCCCAGCATTTT. The chain combines TRBV7-2 with TRBJ1-5; no clear D gene. V dropped 3 bases and J dropped 2 bases, with 5 bases sitting between them. Per germline, CDR1 SGHTA and CDR2 FQGNSA. The CDR3 is made up of 13 amino acids.

The genes are TRBV5-4 and TRBJ1-1; maybe TRBD1 (5 bases). V gave up 6 bases and J gave up 5 bases, with 17 bases separating them. Germline V gene sequence: CDR1 SGHNT, CDR2 YYREEE (reference sequence). The CDR3 has 14 amino acids. The CDR3 nucleotides read TGTGCCAGCATGTGGGACCGGGGACGAACTGAAGCTTTCTTT. Translating gives CASMWDRGRTEAFF.

CDR3 sequence (DNA): TGTGCCAGTAGGACAGGGGGGACGGAAGAGACCCAGTACTTC. It is translated as CASRTGGTEETQYF. The chain carries TRBV2 and TRBJ2-5, with 10 positions matching TRBD1. This CDR3 is built from 14 residues. With 9 bases clipped from V and 3 bases from J, the junction kept 7 bases outside the gene matches. Germline lookup yields CDR1 SNHLY and CDR2 FYNNEI.

The V gene is TRBV18, the J gene TRBJ2-5; a possible D gene is TRBD2 (6 bases). CDR3 length: 16 amino acids. With 3 bases removed from V and 3 bases from J, the gap between germline ends came to 17 bases. Germline CDR1 is KGHSH and CDR2 is LQKENI. CDR3 sequence: CASSPYAGTGEETQYF. DNA of the CDR3: TGTGCCAGCTCACCTTATGCCGGGACGGGGGAAGAGACCCAGTACTTC.

This sequence joins TRBV7-8 and TRBJ2-5; D may be TRBD1 (6 bases). The assigned J gene may be wrong: the sequence end matches TRBJ2-7 better. The CDR3 contains 13 residues. Germline V CDR1 and CDR2: SGHVS, FQNEAQ. CDR3: CASSWDTNYEQYF. CDR3 nucleotides: TGTGCCAGCAGCTGGGACACAAACTACGAGCAGTACTTC.

This clone was observed a single time. The V and J genes are TRBV11-3 and TRBJ1-4; D ambiguous. The CDR3 covers 14 residues. With 1 base removed from V and 4 bases from J, the gap between germline ends came to 7 bases. Germline loops: CDR1 SGHNT, CDR2 YENEEA. In nucleotides, the CDR3 is TGTGCCAGCAGCTTAGGAACGGGTAATGAAAAACTGTTTTTT. This gives the protein CASSLGTGNEKLFF. Combining the CDR3 with reference TRBV11-3 and TRBJ1-4 gives the whole variable domain EAGVVQSPRYKIIEKKQPVAFWCNPISGHNTLYWYLQNLGQGPELLIRYENEEAVDDSQLPKDRFSAERLKGVDSTLKIQPAELGDSAVYLCASSLGTGNEKLFFGSGTQLSVL.

This clone has only one observation. The chain is built from TRBV7-9 and TRBJ2-5; D uncertain. This CDR3 is built from 14 residues. The ends were cut back, 5 bases at V and 3 bases at J, with 13 bases in the middle. Per germline, CDR1 SEHNR and CDR2 FQNEAQ (reference sequence). CDR3 residues: CASSRAWAEETQYF. The DNA for the CDR3 is TGTGCCAGCAGCCGCGCGTGGGCAGAAGAGACCCAGTACTTC.

The chain links TRBV7-8 to TRBJ1-2; D perhaps matches TRBD1 (6 bases). The CDR3 covers 17 residues. The germline CDR1 and CDR2 sequences are SGHVS and FQNEAQ. V lost 1 base to trimming and J lost 2 bases, with 17 bases between them. The CDR3 sequence is CASSLVLLQGPNYGYTF. CDR3 in DNA: TGTGCCAGCAGCTTAGTCCTACTACAGGGACCCAACTATGGCTACACCTTC.

The V call is TRBV7-9, the J call TRBJ2-5; no definite D call. CDR3 length equals 12 residues. CDR1 and CDR2 from the germline V gene are SEHNR and FQNEAQ (reference sequence). The V end lost 5 bases, the J end lost 5 bases, and 9 bases lay between the germline ends. Written as DNA, the CDR3 is TGTGCCAGCAGCCCCCAGAGGGAGACCCAGTACTTC. As protein: CASSPQRETQYF.

The rearrangement joins TRBV7-8 to TRBJ2-2; TRBD2 is a possible D gene (5 bases). V lost 5 bases to trimming and J lost 6 bases, with 7 bases between them. CDR3 length equals 12 residues. Germline values: CDR1 SGHVS, CDR2 FQNEAQ. In nucleotides, the CDR3 is TGTGCCAGCAGCCCCGGGGCCGGGGAGCTGTTTTTT. It codes for CASSPGAGELFF.

The chain recombines TRBV6-6 with TRBJ1-1; D gene ambiguous. V shed 6 bases and J shed 0 bases, with 11 bases lying between them. Looked up from germline, CDR1 is MNHNY and CDR2 is SVGAGI (reference sequence). The length of the CDR3 is 14 residues. CDR3 nucleotide sequence: TGTGCCAGCAGGACCGAGGGAATGAACACTGAAGCTTTCTTT. Residues: CASRTEGMNTEAFF.

This clone has a handful of counts. This sequence joins TRBV6-6 and TRBJ2-1, with unresolved D. Deletions cut 6 bases from V and 8 bases from J, with 14 bases between. Germline V gene lookup returns CDR1 MNHNY and CDR2 SVGAGI (reference sequence). The CDR3 spans 13 residues. CDR3 DNA sequence: TGTGCCAGCAGCCCACCCCGCGCGCATGAGCAGTTCTTC. This translates into CASSPPRAHEQFF.

This sequence joins TRBV7-2 and TRBJ1-3; D is perhaps TRBD1 (6 bases). CDR1 is SGHTA, CDR2 FQGNSA, per germline. The CDR3 spans 17 residues. V lost 1 base and J 4 bases, leaving 17 bases between the germline ends. The CDR3 reads CASSLGPPGAQGNTIYF. The CDR3 coding sequence is TGTGCCAGCAGCTTAGGTCCCCCGGGGGCGCAGGGAAACACCATATATTTT.

The chain couples TRBV29-1 to TRBJ2-5; D possibly corresponds to TRBD1 (5 bases). The CDR3 extends over 11 amino acids. V shed 8 bases and J shed 5 bases, with 12 bases lying between them. Germline values: CDR1 SQVTM, CDR2 ANQGSEA. This CDR3 reads CSTTVTETQYF. DNA for the CDR3: TGCAGCACGACAGTTACGGAGACCCAGTACTTC.

The chain employs TRBV11-3 and TRBJ1-3, with D unresolved. V gave up 7 bases and J gave up 0 bases, with 22 bases separating them. CDR3 length equals 18 residues. The V gene's germline CDR1 is SGHNT and CDR2 YENEEA. The CDR3 spells CASKGEDYLSFSGNTIYF. CDR3 coding DNA: TGTGCCAGCAAGGGCGAAGACTACCTCTCCTTCTCTGGAAACACCATATATTTT.

This chain uses TRBV6-5 with TRBJ1-1; tentative D call: TRBD1 (6 bases). Germline V CDR1 and CDR2: MNHEY, SVGAGI. Trimming stripped 10 bases from V and 1 base from J, with 19 bases between. CDR3 length equals 15 residues. CDR3 loop: CATHDRPGANTEAFF. The DNA for the CDR3 is TGTGCCACTCATGATCGTCCAGGGGCGAACACTGAAGCTTTCTTT.

V usage is TRBV18 and J usage is TRBJ1-2, with TRBD1 identical over 7 bases. Germline loops: CDR1 KGHSH, CDR2 LQKENI. The J segment lost 5 bases and the V segment lost 3 bases, leaving 15 bases of the junction unmatched. This CDR3 spans 17 amino acids. The CDR3 DNA follows: TGTGCCAGCTCACCTAAAAGTCGGGACAGACTGGAGTATGGCTACACCTTC. This encodes CASSPKSRDRLEYGYTF.

The table lists this clone with a count of one. V usage is TRBV10-3 and J usage is TRBJ2-7, with 9 bases fitting TRBD1. CDR1 and CDR2 (germline): ENHRY, SYGVKD. After removal of 4 bases from V and 6 bases from J, the junction contained 7 bases not matched to a gene. The CDR3 has 14 amino acids. This CDR3 reads CAISVRDRDPEQYF. Written as DNA, the CDR3 is TGTGCCATCAGTGTTCGGGACAGGGACCCCGAGCAGTACTTC.

The rearrangement uses TRBV7-9 and TRBJ2-6; 10 nucleotides align to TRBD1. The CDR3 runs 18 residues. J was trimmed by 0 bases and V by 6 bases; bases with no gene match: 8. In germline, CDR1 is SEHNR, CDR2 FQNEAQ (reference sequence). In nucleotides, the CDR3 is TGTGCCAGCAGACACCGGGACAGGGGCAGCTCTGGGGCCAACGTCCTGACTTTC. It is translated as CASRHRDRGSSGANVLTF.

This rearrangement joins TRBV10-3 to TRBJ2-1; D might be TRBD2 (6 bases). The CDR3 is made up of 13 amino acids. Germline CDR1 and CDR2: ENHRY and SYGVKD. V was trimmed by 3 bases and J by 16 bases, leaving 19 bases between them. CDR3 amino acids: CAISEVPEGPSFF. The CDR3 DNA reads as TGTGCCATCAGTGAAGTGCCGGAGGGCCCTTCCTTCTTC.

The genes are TRBV15 and TRBJ2-4; TRBD2 is a possible D gene (6 bases). Trimming stripped 3 bases from V and 1 base from J, with 10 bases between. CDR3 length equals 15 residues. Per the germline V gene, CDR1 is LNHNV and CDR2 is YYDKDF (reference sequence). CDR3 in DNA: TGTGCCACCAGCAGGCCTGGGGGGGCCAAAAACATTCAGTACTTC. Its protein is CATSRPGGAKNIQYF.

The chain couples TRBV5-8 to TRBJ2-3; 10 positions match TRBD2. The CDR3 has 16 residues. With 4 bases clipped from V and 3 bases from J, the junction kept 8 bases outside the gene matches. The germline V gene has CDR1 SGHTS and CDR2 YDEGEE. For the CDR3, the DNA is TGTGCCAGCAGCCGCGGACTAGCGGAGGGAACAGATACGCAGTATTTT. Protein product: CASSRGLAEGTDTQYF.